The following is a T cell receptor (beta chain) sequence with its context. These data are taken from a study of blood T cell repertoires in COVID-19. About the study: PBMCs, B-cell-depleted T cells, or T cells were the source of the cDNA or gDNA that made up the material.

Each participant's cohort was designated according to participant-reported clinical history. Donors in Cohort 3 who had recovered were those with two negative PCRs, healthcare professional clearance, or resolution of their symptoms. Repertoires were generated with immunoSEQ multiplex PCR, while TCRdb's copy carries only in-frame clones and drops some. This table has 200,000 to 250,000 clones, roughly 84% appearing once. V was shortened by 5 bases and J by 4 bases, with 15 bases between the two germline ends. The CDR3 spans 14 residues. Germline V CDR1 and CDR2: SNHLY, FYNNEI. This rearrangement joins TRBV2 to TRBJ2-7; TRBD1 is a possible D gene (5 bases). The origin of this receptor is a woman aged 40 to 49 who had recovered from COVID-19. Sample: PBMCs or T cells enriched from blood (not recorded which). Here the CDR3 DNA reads TGTGCCAGCAGTCTGGGCAGGGATGGGTACGAGCAGTACGTC. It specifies CASSLGRDGYEQYV.